Each of the 4 T cell receptor beta chains below was sequenced from the same sample in a study of radiotherapy plus CTLA-4 blockade in lung cancer listed by TCRdb under 2018. The method behind the library was the immunoSEQ multiplex PCR assay. Imported from immuneACCESS, the table was reduced by TCRdb to in-frame sequences with V and J called. These copies leave out some clones; in studies compared against another copy, an unresolved V gene accounts for under half, and the cause of the remainder is not known. The sample includes more than 75,000 clones, with 60% to 80% observed a single time. The top ten constitute 11% to 15% of the sample. The sequenced sample was peripheral blood, obtained from a patient treated with radiotherapy plus ipilimumab. The receptors were sampled from a human donor with non-small cell lung cancer that progressed on radiotherapy plus ipilimumab.

The chain couples TRBV9 to TRBJ2-3; D possibly corresponds to TRBD2 (6 bases). V was shortened by 4 bases and J by 2 bases, with 14 bases between the two germline ends. The CDR3 covers 15 residues. The germline CDR1 and CDR2 sequences are SGDLS and YYNGEE. CDR3 bases: TGTGCCAGCAGCCCCTTTAGCGGACACACAGATACGCAGTATTTT. Its protein is CASSPFSGHTDTQYF.

The rearrangement uses TRBV2 and TRBJ2-1; TRBD1 might be the D (6 bases). The CDR3 extends over 12 amino acids. The germline V gene has CDR1 SNHLY and CDR2 FYNNEI. The V and J ends lost 5 bases and 10 bases respectively, with 12 bases between them. The CDR3 region is CASSQEQGEQFF. The DNA of the CDR3 is TGTGCCAGCAGTCAGGAACAGGGAGAGCAGTTCTTC.

The chain uses TRBV7-9 and TRBJ2-3; D ambiguous. Germline CDR1 and CDR2: SEHNR and FQNEAQ (reference sequence). The CDR3 contains 11 residues. The V and J ends lost 8 bases and 6 bases respectively, with 9 bases between them. This CDR3 is CASVPEDTQYF. In DNA, the CDR3 is TGTGCCAGCGTCCCGGAGGATACGCAGTATTTT.

The chain carries TRBV27 and TRBJ2-5; 9 nucleotides agree with TRBD1. The V and J ends lost 5 bases and 0 bases, in that order; junction bases with no gene match: 13. The CDR3 has 18 amino acids. The germline gives CDR1 MNHEY, CDR2 SMNVEV (reference sequence). The CDR3 protein is CASSTGQGKPKNQETQYF. The CDR3 DNA sequence: TGTGCCAGCAGTACCGGACAGGGGAAACCTAAAAACCAAGAGACCCAGTACTTC.